This T cell receptor (beta chain) stems from a study of cytomegalovirus exposure and HLA in healthy donors. The study ran its PCR with 60 Vbeta and 13 Jbeta primers. Data came from immunoSEQ multiplex PCR; TCRdb stores just in-frame clones and leaves some out. The data show around 65,000 clones, with around 80% seen just once and roughly 4.7% held by the top ten. The CDR3 spans 15 residues. The J segment lost 3 bases and the V segment lost 2 bases, leaving 8 bases of the junction unmatched. CDR1 is GTSNPN, CDR2 SVGIG, per germline (reference sequence). Sequencing was performed on PBMCs. The chain combines TRBV30 with TRBJ2-3; 7 bases line up with TRBD2. The receptor was derived from a woman aged 25-40 years in good health and CMV-seronegative. CDR3 DNA sequence: TGTGCCTGGAGTCGGGCTAGCGGAGTGACAGATACGCAGTATTTT. As protein: CAWSRASGVTDTQYF.